The rows below give T cell receptor beta chains drawn from one sample of a study of post-analysis software for immune sequencing data. TCRdb reprocessed the PCR reads via MiXCR and lists one record per CDR3 protein. Among roughly 700,000 distinct CDR3 sequences listed, 25% to 30% were seen once. Sequencing was done on a sample of blood. The receptors were sampled from a girl under 18 with multiple sclerosis. Each CDR3 is given with its conserved first and last residue. D genes are given only for firm matches. Clone size is given for some rows only: seen once, a few or many times, or a class if the clone is expanded.

abundance,v_gene,len,j_gene,d_gene,CDR3aa,CDR3nt
few,TRBV20-1,16,TRBJ2-1,NA,CSATTGGTVLVGEQFF,TGCAGTGCTACGACGGGCGGGACGGTCTTAGTTGGTGAGCAGTTCTTC
NA,TRBV3-1,15,TRBJ1-2,NA,CASSPTQRHTRGYTF,TGTGCCAGCAGCCCCACACAAAGGCATACTCGTGGCTACACCTTC
NA,TRBV9,16,TRBJ1-4,NA,CASSQSSGPTNEKLFF,TGTGCCAGCAGCCAGTCATCGGGCCCAACTAATGAAAAACTGTTTTTT
NA,TRBV20-1,14,TRBJ2-5,NA,CSARGGTGQEAQYF,TGCAGTGCTAGAGGAGGGACGGGCCAAGAGGCCCAGTACTTC
few,TRBV6-5,15,TRBJ2-5,TRBD2,CASSYSRASGETQYF,TGTGCCAGCAGTTACTCGAGGGCTAGCGGAGAGACCCAGTACTTC
NA,TRBV6-6,16,TRBJ2-1,TRBD1,CASNPIGTGPYNEQFF,TGTGCCAGTAATCCGATCGGGACAGGTCCCTACAATGAGCAGTTCTTC
few,TRBV12-3/TRBV12-4,14,TRBJ2-1,NA,CASSRSTRANEQFF,TGTGCCAGCAGTCGTAGCACCAGGGCTAATGAGCAGTTCTTC
few,TRBV6-1,16,TRBJ2-7,TRBD1,CASSGVGTADPYEQYF,TGTGCCAGCAGTGGAGTTGGGACAGCGGACCCCTACGAGCAGTACTTC
once,TRBV6-2/TRBV6-3,15,TRBJ1-1,TRBD1,CASSYVSGGRTEAFF,TGTGCCAGCAGTTACGTTTCAGGGGGAAGGACTGAAGCTTTCTTT
many,TRBV2,11,TRBJ2-1,NA,CASSAGSEQFF,TGTGCCAGCAGTGCAGGGAGTGAGCAGTTCTTC
few,TRBV2,17,TRBJ2-3,NA,CASSEDAKGEGTDTQYF,TGTGCCAGCAGTGAAGATGCGAAGGGAGAGGGAACAGATACGCAGTATTTT
few,TRBV7-9,12,TRBJ2-2,NA,CASSFGAGELFF,TGTGCCAGCAGCTTTGGGGCAGGGGAGCTGTTTTTT
few,TRBV5-6,13,TRBJ2-7,NA,CASGGTDSYEQYF,TGTGCCAGTGGGGGGACGGATTCCTACGAGCAGTACTTC
few,TRBV6-5,14,TRBJ1-2,NA,CASSFQGVMGGYTF,TGTGCCAGCAGTTTCCAGGGCGTTATGGGGGGCTACACCTTC
NA,TRBV12-3/TRBV12-4,15,TRBJ1-1,TRBD1,CASSLAGQGAFEAFF,TGTGCCAGCAGCTTAGCGGGACAGGGGGCGTTTGAAGCTTTCTTT
NA,TRBV6-2/TRBV6-3,14,TRBJ2-1,NA,CASREGQEYNEQFF,TGTGCCAGCAGAGAGGGGCAGGAATACAATGAGCAGTTCTTC
NA,TRBV7-9,14,TRBJ2-7,NA,CASSYNRDMGEQYF,TGTGCCAGCAGTTATAACCGGGACATGGGCGAGCAGTACTTC
NA,TRBV29-1,13,TRBJ2-7,TRBD2,CSVRPAGAYEQYF,TGCAGCGTCCGGCCGGCGGGAGCCTACGAGCAGTACTTC
NA,TRBV2,14,TRBJ1-5,NA,CASSETRGPQPQHF,TGTGCCAGCAGTGAAACAAGGGGCCCTCAGCCCCAGCATTTT
few,TRBV6-1,16,TRBJ1-5,TRBD1,CASSPRSGQLNQPQHF,TGTGCCAGCAGTCCTCGGTCGGGACAGCTCAATCAGCCCCAGCATTTT
many,TRBV7-2,14,TRBJ2-4,NA,CASSLDIAKNIQYF,TGTGCCAGCAGTTTGGACATAGCCAAAAACATTCAGTACTTC
few,TRBV2,15,TRBJ1-5,NA,CASSQETGTAQPQHF,TGTGCCAGCAGTCAAGAGACCGGAACGGCTCAGCCCCAGCATTTT
many,TRBV4-3,15,TRBJ2-5,TRBD1,CASSQGTGVEETQYF,TGCGCCAGCAGCCAAGGGACAGGGGTCGAAGAGACCCAGTACTTC
few,TRBV20-1,15,TRBJ2-3,TRBD2,CSAGDTSGYTDTQYF,TGCAGTGCGGGGGATACTAGCGGCTACACAGATACGCAGTATTTT
NA,TRBV6-5,15,TRBJ1-1,NA,CASSLNRAGNTEAFF,TGTGCCAGCAGTCTCAACAGGGCAGGGAACACTGAAGCTTTCTTT
NA,TRBV7-8,16,TRBJ1-6,TRBD1,CASSYILGDRGSPLHF,TGTGCCAGCAGTTATATATTAGGCGACAGGGGATCACCCCTCCACTTT
NA,TRBV19,16,TRBJ2-5,NA,CASSIRGRVLQETQYF,TGTGCCAGTAGTATAAGGGGGAGGGTACTACAAGAGACCCAGTACTTC
few,TRBV12-5,14,TRBJ1-2,NA,CASGFSQGPDGYTF,TGTGCTAGTGGTTTTAGCCAGGGCCCGGATGGCTACACCTTC
NA,TRBV2,15,TRBJ1-2,NA,CASRPHRGGNYGYTF,TGTGCCAGCAGGCCCCACCGGGGGGGGAACTATGGCTACACCTTC
many,TRBV7-6,13,TRBJ1-2,TRBD1,CASSLSGGDGYTF,TGTGCCAGCAGCCTTTCAGGGGGCGATGGCTACACCTTC
NA,TRBV9,14,TRBJ1-4,TRBD1,CASSRGQDNEKLFF,TGTGCCAGCAGCCGTGGACAGGATAATGAAAAACTGTTTTTT
once,TRBV20-1,17,TRBJ2-5,TRBD2,CSARIGLAGAGQETQYF,TGCAGTGCTAGGATAGGACTAGCGGGGGCTGGGCAAGAGACCCAGTACTTC
NA,TRBV6-6,12,TRBJ2-5,TRBD1,CASSYYRGPRYF,TGTGCCAGCAGTTACTACAGGGGGCCCCGGTACTTC